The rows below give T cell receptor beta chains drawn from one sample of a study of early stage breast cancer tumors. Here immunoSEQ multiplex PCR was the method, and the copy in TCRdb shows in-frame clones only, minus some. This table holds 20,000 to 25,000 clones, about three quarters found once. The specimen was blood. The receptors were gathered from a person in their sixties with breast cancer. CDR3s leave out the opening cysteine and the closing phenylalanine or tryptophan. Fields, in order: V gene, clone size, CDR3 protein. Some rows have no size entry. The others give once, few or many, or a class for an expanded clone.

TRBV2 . ASSEAGANTEAF
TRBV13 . ASSLGGGPLGGELF
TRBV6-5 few ASTQARPNTGELF
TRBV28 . ASSTMAGQQGQGYT
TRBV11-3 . ASSEISDRLTYEQY
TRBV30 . AWSVFYGYT
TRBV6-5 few ASSYVGGGQY
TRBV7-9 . ASSLSANSPLH
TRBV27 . ASSLSAFYGYT
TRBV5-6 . ASSRTGGGNQPQH
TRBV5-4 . ASSLAPGQGTDTQY
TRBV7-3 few ASSPGRDHEAF
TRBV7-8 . ASSVGDSSGANVLT
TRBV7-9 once ASSSSTGGYEQY
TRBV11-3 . ASSRGLVHNEQF
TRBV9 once ASSVVPGANTGELF
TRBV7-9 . ASSLLDSKF
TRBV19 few ASSRGGGYT
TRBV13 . ASSRDEAF
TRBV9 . ASSGRGAKETQY
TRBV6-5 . ASRPSLAHQETQY
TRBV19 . ATNLRRGYNSPLH
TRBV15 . ATSRDIGKNIQY
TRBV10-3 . AISESEAGTSYNEQF
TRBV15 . ATREGTSTDTQY
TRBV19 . ASSIRGQGDTEAF
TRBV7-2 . ASSPPFSTHNEQF
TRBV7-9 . ASSLGGFNQPQH
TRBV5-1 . ASSLESQGYNEQF
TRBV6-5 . ASRTAGAGGIEAF
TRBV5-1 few ASSSTGTGSIQY
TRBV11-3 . ASSLDKLAGVGNEQF
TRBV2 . ASSKIQIRETQY
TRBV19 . ASRGTGVAGELF
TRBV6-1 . ASSVGGDSRTQY
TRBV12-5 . ASGLVPLAGVVYEQY
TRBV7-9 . ASSTVGGRYEQY
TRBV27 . ASSRTAEETQY
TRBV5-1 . ASSLAQGNEQF
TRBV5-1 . ASRGTGLHNEQF
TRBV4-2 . ASSQDRDGNYGYT
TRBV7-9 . AGAGTTSTTDTQY
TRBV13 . ASSFTPAGLTDTQY
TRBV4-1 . ASSQVGQPAGQAF
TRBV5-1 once ASTKFQGERNTEAF
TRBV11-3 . ASAQSGSGNTIY
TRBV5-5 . ASSLGQRNQPQH
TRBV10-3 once AISDTGLAGGPTYEQY
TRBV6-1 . ASSEGKNMNTEAF
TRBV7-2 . ASSPGTRLYGYT
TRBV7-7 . ASTHPGWRGGNTEAF
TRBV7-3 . ASSHLGHRDTQY
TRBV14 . ASSQDRISQQF
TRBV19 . ASSIWGNQPQH
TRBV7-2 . ASSFYGAYNEQF
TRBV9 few ASSPSQGRSYEQY
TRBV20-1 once SALGTDGQY
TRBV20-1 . SATKGGELF